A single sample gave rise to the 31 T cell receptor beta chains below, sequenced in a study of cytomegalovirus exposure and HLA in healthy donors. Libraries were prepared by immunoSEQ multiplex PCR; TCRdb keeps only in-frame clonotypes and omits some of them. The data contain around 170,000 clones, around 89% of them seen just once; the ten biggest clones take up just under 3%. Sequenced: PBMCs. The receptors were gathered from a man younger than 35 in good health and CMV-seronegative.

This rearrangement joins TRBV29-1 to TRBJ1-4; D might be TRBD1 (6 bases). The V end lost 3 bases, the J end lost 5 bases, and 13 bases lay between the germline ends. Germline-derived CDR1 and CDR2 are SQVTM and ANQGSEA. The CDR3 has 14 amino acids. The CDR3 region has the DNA TGCAGCGTTGAGTACAGGGAAGAGAATGAAAAACTGTTTTTT. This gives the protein CSVEYREENEKLFF. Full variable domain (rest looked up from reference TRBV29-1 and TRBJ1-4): SAVISQKPSRDICQRGTSLTIQCQVDSQVTMMFWYRQQPGQSLTLIATANQGSEATYESGFVIDKFPISRPNLTFSTLTVSNMSPEDSSIYLCSVEYREENEKLFFGSGTQLSVL.

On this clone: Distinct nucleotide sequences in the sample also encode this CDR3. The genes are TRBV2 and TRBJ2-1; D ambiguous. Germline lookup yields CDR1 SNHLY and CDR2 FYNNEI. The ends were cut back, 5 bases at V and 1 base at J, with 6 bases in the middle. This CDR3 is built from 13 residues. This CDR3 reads CASSLSSYNEQFF. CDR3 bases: TGTGCCAGCAGTCTGAGTTCCTACAATGAGCAGTTCTTC.

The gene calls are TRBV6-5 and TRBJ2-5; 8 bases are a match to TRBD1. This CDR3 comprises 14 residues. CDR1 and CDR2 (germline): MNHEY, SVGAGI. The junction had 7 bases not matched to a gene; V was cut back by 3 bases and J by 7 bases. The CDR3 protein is CASSYGQGRTTQYF. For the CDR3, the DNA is TGTGCCAGCAGTTATGGACAGGGCAGGACGACCCAGTACTTC.

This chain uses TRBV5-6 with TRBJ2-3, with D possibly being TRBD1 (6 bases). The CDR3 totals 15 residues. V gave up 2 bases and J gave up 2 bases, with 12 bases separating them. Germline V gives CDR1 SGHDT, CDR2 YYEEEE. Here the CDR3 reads CASSLDRIYTDTQYF. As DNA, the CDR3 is TGTGCCAGCAGCTTAGACAGGATCTACACAGATACGCAGTATTTT.

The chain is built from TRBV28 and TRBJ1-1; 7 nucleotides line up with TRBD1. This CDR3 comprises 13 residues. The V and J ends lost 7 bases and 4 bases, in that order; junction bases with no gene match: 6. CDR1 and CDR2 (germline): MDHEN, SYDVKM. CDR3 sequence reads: CASTGQPGTEAFF. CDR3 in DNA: TGTGCCAGCACGGGACAGCCTGGCACTGAAGCTTTCTTT.

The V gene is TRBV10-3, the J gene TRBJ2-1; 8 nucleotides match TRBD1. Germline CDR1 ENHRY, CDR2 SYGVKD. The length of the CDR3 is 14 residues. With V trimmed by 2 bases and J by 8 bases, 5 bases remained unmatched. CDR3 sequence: CAISEAGGIDEQFF. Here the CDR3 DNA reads TGTGCCATCAGTGAGGCAGGGGGCATCGATGAGCAGTTCTTC.

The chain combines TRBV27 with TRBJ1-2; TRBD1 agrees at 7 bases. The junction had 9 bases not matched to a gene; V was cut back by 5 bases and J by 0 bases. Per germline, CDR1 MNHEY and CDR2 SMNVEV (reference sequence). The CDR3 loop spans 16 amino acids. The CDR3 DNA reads TGTGCCAGCAGTAGTCCCCGGGACAGTACTAACTATGGCTACACCTTC. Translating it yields CASSSPRDSTNYGYTF.

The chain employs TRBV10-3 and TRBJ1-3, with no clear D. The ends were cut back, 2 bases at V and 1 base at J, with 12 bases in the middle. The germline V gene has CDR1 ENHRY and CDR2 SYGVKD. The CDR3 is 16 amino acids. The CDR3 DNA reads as TGTGCCATCAGTGAGGTCGGAGGATCTTCTGGAAACACCATATATTTT. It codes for CAISEVGGSSGNTIYF.

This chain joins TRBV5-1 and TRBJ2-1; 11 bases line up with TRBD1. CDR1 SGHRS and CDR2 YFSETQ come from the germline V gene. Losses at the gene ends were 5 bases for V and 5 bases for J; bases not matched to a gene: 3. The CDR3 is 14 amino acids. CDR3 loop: CASRRDRGNNEQFF. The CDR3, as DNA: TGCGCCAGCAGACGGGACAGGGGGAACAATGAGCAGTTCTTC.

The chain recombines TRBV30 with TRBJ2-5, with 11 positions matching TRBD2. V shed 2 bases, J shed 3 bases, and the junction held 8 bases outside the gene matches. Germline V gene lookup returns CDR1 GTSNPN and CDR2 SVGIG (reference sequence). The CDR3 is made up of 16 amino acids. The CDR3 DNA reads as TGTGCCTGGAGTAGGAGGCCTAGCGGGGGGAAAGAGACCCAGTACTTC. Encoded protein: CAWSRRPSGGKETQYF.

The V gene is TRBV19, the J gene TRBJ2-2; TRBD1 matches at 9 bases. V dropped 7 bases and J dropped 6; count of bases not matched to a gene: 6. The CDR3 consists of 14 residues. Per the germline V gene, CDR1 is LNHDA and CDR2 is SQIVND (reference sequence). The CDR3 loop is CASKRTGAPGELFF. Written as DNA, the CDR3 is TGTGCCAGTAAGAGGACAGGGGCGCCCGGGGAGCTGTTTTTT.

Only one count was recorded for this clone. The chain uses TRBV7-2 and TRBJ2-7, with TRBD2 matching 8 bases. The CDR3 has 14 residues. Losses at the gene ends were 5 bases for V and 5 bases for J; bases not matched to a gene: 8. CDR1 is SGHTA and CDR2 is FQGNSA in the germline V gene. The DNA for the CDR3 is TGTGCCAGCAGCCAGAGCGGGAGTTTACACGAGCAGTACTTC. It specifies CASSQSGSLHEQYF.

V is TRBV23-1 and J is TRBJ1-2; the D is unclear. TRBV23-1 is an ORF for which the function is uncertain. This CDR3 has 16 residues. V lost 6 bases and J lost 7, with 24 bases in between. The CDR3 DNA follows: TGCGCCAGCAGCCTCCCGGCAGGTCGTTCTTCGCCTGGCTACACCTTC. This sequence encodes CASSLPAGRSSPGYTF.

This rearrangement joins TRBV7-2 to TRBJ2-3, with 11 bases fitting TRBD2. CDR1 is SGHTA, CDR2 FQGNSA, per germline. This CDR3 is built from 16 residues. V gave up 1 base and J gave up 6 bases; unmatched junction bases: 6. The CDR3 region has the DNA TGTGCCAGCAGCTTAGTACTAGCGGGAGAGTTGGATACGCAGTATTTT. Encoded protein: CASSLVLAGELDTQYF.

CDR3 in DNA: TGTGCCATCAGTCGGGAAAACACACAATACAATGAGCAGTTCTTC. Its translation: CAISRENTQYNEQFF. The gene calls are TRBV10-3 and TRBJ2-1, with D perhaps TRBD2 (5 bases). V was trimmed by 5 bases and J by 4 bases, leaving 15 bases between them. This CDR3 is built from 15 residues. Germline CDR1 reads ENHRY; CDR2 reads SYGVKD.

This CDR3 reads CASSSVPGQGKTQYF. Written as DNA, the CDR3 is TGCGCCAGCAGCTCCGTCCCGGGACAGGGAAAGACCCAGTACTTC. V and J are TRBV5-1 and TRBJ2-5, with 9 bases fitting TRBD1. J gave up 6 bases and V 3 bases, and 9 bases lay outside the gene matches. This CDR3 is 15 amino acids long. Germline lookup yields CDR1 SGHRS and CDR2 YFSETQ.

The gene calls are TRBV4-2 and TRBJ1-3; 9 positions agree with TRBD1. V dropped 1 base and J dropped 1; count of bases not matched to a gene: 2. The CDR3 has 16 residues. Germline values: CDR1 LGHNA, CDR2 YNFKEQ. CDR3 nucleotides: TGTGCCAGCAGCCAAGGGACAGGGGTTTCTGGAAACACCATATATTTT. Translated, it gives CASSQGTGVSGNTIYF.

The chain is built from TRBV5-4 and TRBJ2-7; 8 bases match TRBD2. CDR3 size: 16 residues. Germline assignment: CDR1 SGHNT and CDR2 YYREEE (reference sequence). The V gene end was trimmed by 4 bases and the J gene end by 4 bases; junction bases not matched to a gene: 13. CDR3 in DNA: TGTGCCAGCAGCCTCTCGGGGGGGAGAGTTGCGTACGAGCAGTACTTC. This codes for CASSLSGGRVAYEQYF.

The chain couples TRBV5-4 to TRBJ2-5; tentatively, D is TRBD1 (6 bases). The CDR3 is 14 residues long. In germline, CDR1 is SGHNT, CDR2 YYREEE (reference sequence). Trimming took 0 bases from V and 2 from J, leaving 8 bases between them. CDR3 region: CASSLVQGQETQYF. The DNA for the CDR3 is TGTGCCAGCAGCTTGGTCCAGGGGCAAGAGACCCAGTACTTC.

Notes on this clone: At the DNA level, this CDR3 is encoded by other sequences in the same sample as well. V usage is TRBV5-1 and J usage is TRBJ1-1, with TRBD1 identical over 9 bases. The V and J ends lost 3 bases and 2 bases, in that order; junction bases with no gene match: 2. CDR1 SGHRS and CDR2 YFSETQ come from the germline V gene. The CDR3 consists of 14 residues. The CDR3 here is CASSWGQGNTEAFF. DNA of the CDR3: TGCGCCAGCAGCTGGGGACAGGGAAACACTGAAGCTTTCTTT.

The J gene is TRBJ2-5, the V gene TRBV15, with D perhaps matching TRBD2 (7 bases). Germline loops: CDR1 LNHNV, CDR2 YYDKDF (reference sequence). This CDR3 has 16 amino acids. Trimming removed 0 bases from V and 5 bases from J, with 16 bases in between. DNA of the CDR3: TGTGCCACCAGCAGAGAGTACGGGGGGCTGAGGGAGACCCAGTACTTC. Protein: CATSREYGGLRETQYF.

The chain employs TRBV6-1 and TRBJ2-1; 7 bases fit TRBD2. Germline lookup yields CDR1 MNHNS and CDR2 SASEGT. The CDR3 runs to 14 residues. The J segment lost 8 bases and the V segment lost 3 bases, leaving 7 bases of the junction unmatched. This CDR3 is CASSDPLGGDEQFF. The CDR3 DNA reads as TGTGCCAGCAGTGATCCCCTGGGGGGGGATGAGCAGTTCTTC.

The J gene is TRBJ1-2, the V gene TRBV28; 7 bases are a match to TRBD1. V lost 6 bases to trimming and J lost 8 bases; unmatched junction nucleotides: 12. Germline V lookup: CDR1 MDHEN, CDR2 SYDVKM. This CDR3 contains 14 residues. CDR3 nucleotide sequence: TGTGCCAGCAGCTTCCAAACAGGGGCAGGAGGCTACACCTTC. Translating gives CASSFQTGAGGYTF.

CDR3 sequence reads: CASSYSRLADYYEQYF. The DNA of the CDR3 is TGTGCCAGCAGTTACTCGAGGCTAGCGGACTACTACGAGCAGTACTTC. The chain joins TRBV6-5 to TRBJ2-7; 7 bases align to TRBD2. Germline values: CDR1 MNHEY, CDR2 SVGAGI. CDR3 length: 16 residues. V shed 0 bases and J 3 bases; nucleotides not matched to a gene: 8.

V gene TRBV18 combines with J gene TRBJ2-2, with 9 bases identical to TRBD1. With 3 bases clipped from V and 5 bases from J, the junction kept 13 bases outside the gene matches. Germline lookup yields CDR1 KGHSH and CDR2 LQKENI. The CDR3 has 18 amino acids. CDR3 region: CASSPPSVGTGRTGELFF. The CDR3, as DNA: TGTGCCAGCTCACCCCCGAGCGTCGGGACAGGGCGTACCGGGGAGCTGTTTTTT.

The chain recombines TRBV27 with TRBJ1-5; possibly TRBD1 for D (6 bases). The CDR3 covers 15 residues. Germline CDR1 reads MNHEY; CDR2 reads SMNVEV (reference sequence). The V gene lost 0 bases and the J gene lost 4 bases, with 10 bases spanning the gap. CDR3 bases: TGTGCCAGCAGTTTATCGGTGACAGGAAATCAGCCCCAGCATTTT. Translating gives CASSLSVTGNQPQHF.

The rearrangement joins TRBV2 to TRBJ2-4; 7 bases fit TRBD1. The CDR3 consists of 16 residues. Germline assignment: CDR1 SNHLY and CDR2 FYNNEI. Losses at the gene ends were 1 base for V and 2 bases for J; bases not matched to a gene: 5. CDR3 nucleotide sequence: TGTGCCAGCAGTGAAGAGAGGGGGCGGCCCAAAAACATTCAGTACTTC. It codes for CASSEERGRPKNIQYF.

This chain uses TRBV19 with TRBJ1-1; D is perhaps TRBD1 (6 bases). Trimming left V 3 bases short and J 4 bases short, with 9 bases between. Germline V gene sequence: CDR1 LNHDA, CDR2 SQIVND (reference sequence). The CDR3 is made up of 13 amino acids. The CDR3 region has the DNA TGTGCCAGTAGTATCCTGGGGGCCACTGAAGCTTTCTTT. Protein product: CASSILGATEAFF. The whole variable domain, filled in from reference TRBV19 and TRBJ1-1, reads DGGITQSPKYLFRKEGQNVTLSCEQNLNHDAMYWYRQDPGQGLRLIYYSQIVNDFQKGDIAEGYSVSREKKESFPLTVTSAQKNPTAFYLCASSILGATEAFFGQGTRLTVV.

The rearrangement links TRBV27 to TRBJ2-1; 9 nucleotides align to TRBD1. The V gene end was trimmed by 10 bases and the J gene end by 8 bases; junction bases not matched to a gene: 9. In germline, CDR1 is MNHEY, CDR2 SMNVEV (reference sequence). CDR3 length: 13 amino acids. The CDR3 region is CAIGPGQGDEQFF. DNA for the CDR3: TGTGCCATCGGACCGGGACAGGGTGATGAGCAGTTCTTC.

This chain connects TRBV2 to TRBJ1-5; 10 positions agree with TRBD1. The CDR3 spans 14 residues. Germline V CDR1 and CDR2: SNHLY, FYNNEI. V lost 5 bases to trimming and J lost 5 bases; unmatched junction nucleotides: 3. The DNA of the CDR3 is TGTGCCAGCAGTCGGGACAGGGGTGATCAGCCCCAGCATTTT. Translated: CASSRDRGDQPQHF.

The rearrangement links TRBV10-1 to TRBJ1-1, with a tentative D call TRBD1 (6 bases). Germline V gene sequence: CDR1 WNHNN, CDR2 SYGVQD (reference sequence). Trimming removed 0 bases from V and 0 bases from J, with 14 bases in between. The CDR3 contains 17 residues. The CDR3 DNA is TGCGCCAGCAGTGAGTCGAGGGCAGGGGCCCTGAACACTGAAGCTTTCTTT. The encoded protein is CASSESRAGALNTEAFF.